The sequence of this T cell receptor (beta chain) was determined in a study of tumor-infiltrating lymphocytes in oesophageal squamous cell carcinoma. TCRdb called the PCR reads again in MiXCR, with one record for every CDR3 protein. The sample consists of some 10,000 distinct CDR3 sequences, roughly 54% of them appearing once. This clonotype is medium-sized (0.01 to 0.1%) within its sample. The CDR3 runs 17 residues. Unmatched junction bases numbered 14, after V lost 5 bases and J lost 3 bases. Germline CDR1 and CDR2: SEHNR and FQNEAQ (reference sequence). This receptor was taken from a male donor with esophageal squamous cell carcinoma. Sequencing input: esophageal tumor tissue. The chain carries TRBV7-9 and TRBJ2-3; 7 bases match TRBD2. The CDR3 sequence: CASSQWSWGEGTDTQYF. DNA for the CDR3: TGTGCCAGCAGCCAATGGTCGTGGGGGGAGGGTACAGATACGCAGTATTTT.